This T cell receptor beta chain is from a study of blood T cell repertoires in COVID-19. On the study more broadly: From the United States, Italy and Spain came samples of acute and convalescent COVID-19.

The assay was immunoSEQ multiplex PCR, and TCRdb's table has in-frame clones only and misses some. The top ten hold roughly 24% of the sample, which has about 98,000 clones, around 75% seen once. The germline V gene has CDR1 SNHLY and CDR2 FYNNEI. The V end lost 3 bases, the J end lost 5 bases, and 16 bases lay between the germline ends. The CDR3 is 15 amino acids. The rearrangement joins TRBV2 to TRBJ1-2; D is undetermined. The specimen sequenced was peripheral blood. This clonotype originated in a man in his sixties or seventies with acute or convalescent COVID-19. DNA for the CDR3: TGTGCCAGCAGTGACCTCCCGGGTATAGTTTATGGCTACACCTTC. It codes for CASSDLPGIVYGYTF.